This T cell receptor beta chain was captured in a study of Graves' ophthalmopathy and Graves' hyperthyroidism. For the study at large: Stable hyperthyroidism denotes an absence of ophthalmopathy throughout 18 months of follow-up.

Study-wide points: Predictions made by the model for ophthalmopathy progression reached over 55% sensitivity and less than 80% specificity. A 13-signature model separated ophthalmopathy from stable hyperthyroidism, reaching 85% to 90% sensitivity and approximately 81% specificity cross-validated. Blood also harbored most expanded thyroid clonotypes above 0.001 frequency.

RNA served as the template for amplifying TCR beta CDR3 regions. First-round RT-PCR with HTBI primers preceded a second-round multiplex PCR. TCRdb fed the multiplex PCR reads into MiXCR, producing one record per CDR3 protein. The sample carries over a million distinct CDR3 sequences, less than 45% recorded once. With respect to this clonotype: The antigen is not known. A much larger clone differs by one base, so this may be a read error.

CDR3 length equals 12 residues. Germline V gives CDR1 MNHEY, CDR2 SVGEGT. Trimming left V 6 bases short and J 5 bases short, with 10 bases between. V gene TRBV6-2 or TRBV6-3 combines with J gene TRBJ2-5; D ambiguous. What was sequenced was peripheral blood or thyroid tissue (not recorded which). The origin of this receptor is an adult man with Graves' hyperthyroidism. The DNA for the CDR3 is TGTGCCAGCAGCGGCCGAGCGGAGACCCAGTACTTC. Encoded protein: CASSGRAETQYF.